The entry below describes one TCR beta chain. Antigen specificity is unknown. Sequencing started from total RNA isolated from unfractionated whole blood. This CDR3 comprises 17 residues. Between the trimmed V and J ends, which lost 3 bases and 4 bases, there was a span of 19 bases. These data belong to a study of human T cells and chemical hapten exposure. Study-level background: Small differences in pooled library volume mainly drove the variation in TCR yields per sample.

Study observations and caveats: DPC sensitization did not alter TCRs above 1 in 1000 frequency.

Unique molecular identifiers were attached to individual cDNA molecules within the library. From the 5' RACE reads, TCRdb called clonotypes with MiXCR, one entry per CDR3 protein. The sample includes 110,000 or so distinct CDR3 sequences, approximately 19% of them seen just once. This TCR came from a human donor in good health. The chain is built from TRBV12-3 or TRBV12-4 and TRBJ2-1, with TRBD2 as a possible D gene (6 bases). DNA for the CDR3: TGTGCCAGCAGTTTGACCCAGGGACTCTACTCTTACAATGAGCAGTTCTTC. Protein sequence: CASSLTQGLYSYNEQFF.